Following are 21 T cell receptor beta chains from one sample sequenced in a study of blood T cell repertoires in COVID-19. Sequenced by immunoSEQ multiplex PCR; TCRdb stores in-frame clones only, minus some. This sample carries some 230,000 clones, 70% to 90% of them seen once, and the ten largest clones take roughly 2.8%. The sample comprised peripheral blood. The receptors here all came from a man between 45 and 60 years old who had recovered from COVID-19.

The chain recombines TRBV29-1 with TRBJ2-6, with D possibly being TRBD1 (5 bases). The V end was cut by 0 bases, the J end by 8 bases, with 8 bases between. Germline assignment: CDR1 SQVTM and CDR2 ANQGSEA. This CDR3 comprises 13 residues. Here the CDR3 reads CSVEEYRPNVLTF. The DNA for the CDR3 is TGCAGCGTTGAAGAGTACAGGCCCAACGTCCTGACTTTC.

The V gene is TRBV9, the J gene TRBJ1-1; 7 bases are a match to TRBD1. CDR3 length: 13 residues. Germline CDR1 is SGDLS and CDR2 is YYNGEE. V lost 0 bases, J lost 6 bases, and 2 bases stayed unmatched. The CDR3 here is CASSVEQGAEAFF. The CDR3 DNA is TGTGCCAGCAGCGTAGAGCAGGGGGCTGAAGCTTTCTTT.

J is TRBJ1-4 and V is TRBV6-5; D unresolved. Germline V CDR1 and CDR2: MNHEY, SVGAGI. This CDR3 region has 12 residues. Between the trimmed V and J ends, which lost 6 bases and 5 bases, there was a span of 7 bases. CDR3 sequence reads: CASREWNEKLFF. DNA of the CDR3: TGTGCCAGCAGAGAGTGGAATGAAAAACTGTTTTTT.

The chain employs TRBV6-1 and TRBJ1-5, with D possibly matching TRBD1 (5 bases). Germline V lookup: CDR1 MNHNS, CDR2 SASEGT. V was pared by 7 bases and J by 2 bases, with 15 bases between. This CDR3 is built from 15 residues. The CDR3 spells CASTDSGRRNQPQHF. Written as DNA, the CDR3 is TGTGCCAGCACTGACAGCGGGCGACGCAATCAGCCCCAGCATTTT.

The chain couples TRBV5-1 to TRBJ2-1, with D uncertain. Germline V lookup: CDR1 SGHRS, CDR2 YFSETQ. The CDR3 consists of 14 residues. Deletions cut 2 bases from V and 0 bases from J, with 6 bases between. CDR3 amino acids: CASSLQSSYNEQFF. The CDR3 DNA follows: TGCGCCAGCAGCTTACAGAGCTCCTACAATGAGCAGTTCTTC.

The V call is TRBV9, the J call TRBJ2-2; 12 bases map to TRBD2. The trim removed 4 bases at V and 6 bases at J, leaving 7 bases unmatched. Looked up from germline, CDR1 is SGDLS and CDR2 is YYNGEE. This CDR3 is built from 16 residues. The CDR3 spells CASSTWTSGISGELFF. The CDR3 nucleotides read TGTGCCAGCAGCACATGGACTAGCGGGATCTCCGGGGAGCTGTTTTTT.

The chain has TRBV19 and TRBJ2-5; the match to TRBD2 covers 12 bases. Unmatched junction bases numbered 9, after V lost 6 bases and J lost 4 bases. Looked up from germline, CDR1 is LNHDA and CDR2 is SQIVND (reference sequence). There are 16 residues in the CDR3. CDR3 loop: CASRPSGLAGRETQYF. The CDR3 bases are TGTGCCAGTAGACCCTCTGGACTAGCGGGAAGAGAGACCCAGTACTTC.

CDR3 region: CASSLGTSGMYNEQFF. CDR3 bases: TGTGCCAGCAGCCTTGGGACTAGCGGGATGTACAATGAGCAGTTCTTC. The V gene is TRBV7-9, the J gene TRBJ2-1, with 13 bases aligning to TRBD2. The ends lost 5 bases at V and 4 bases at J; junction bases unmatched: 5. Germline CDR1 reads SEHNR; CDR2 reads FQNEAQ (reference sequence). CDR3 length: 16 amino acids.

This sequence joins TRBV6-5 and TRBJ2-1, with D perhaps TRBD2 (6 bases). The CDR3 spans 15 residues. Germline V gene data show CDR1 as MNHEY and CDR2 as SVGAGI. Trimming stripped 2 bases from V and 3 bases from J, with 11 bases between. The CDR3 sequence: CASSYSSGFYNEQFF. The CDR3 DNA follows: TGTGCCAGCAGTTACAGTAGCGGATTCTACAATGAGCAGTTCTTC.

Turning to this clone: The sample has other DNA sequences that encode this CDR3 too. The V gene is TRBV4-1, the J gene TRBJ2-2; possible D gene TRBD2, 6 bases. The CDR3 length is 14 residues. From germline, CDR1 is MGHRA and CDR2 YSYEKL. V lost 4 bases and J lost 3, with 9 bases in between. CDR3 sequence: CASSRDSDTGELFF. Written as DNA, the CDR3 is TGCGCCAGCAGCCGGGACTCAGACACCGGGGAGCTGTTTTTT.

This clone was observed a single time. This chain joins TRBV6-5 and TRBJ2-3, with 15 positions matching TRBD2. The ends lost 2 bases at V and 3 bases at J; junction bases unmatched: 0. Germline V gene data show CDR1 as MNHEY and CDR2 as SVGAGI. This CDR3 region has 16 residues. The CDR3 sequence: CASSYGTSGRTDTQYF. CDR3 coding DNA: TGTGCCAGCAGTTACGGGACTAGCGGGAGGACAGATACGCAGTATTTT.

The chain uses TRBV19 and TRBJ2-1; 8 nucleotides match TRBD2. This CDR3 contains 14 residues. J was trimmed by 8 bases and V by 3 bases; bases with no gene match: 6. The germline V gene has CDR1 LNHDA and CDR2 SQIVND (reference sequence). CDR3 sequence reads: CASSIPGGSDEQFF. CDR3 bases: TGTGCCAGTAGTATCCCGGGAGGGTCAGATGAGCAGTTCTTC.

The rearrangement links TRBV19 to TRBJ1-5; D is uncertain. V gave up 7 bases and J gave up 5 bases, with 15 bases separating them. Germline V CDR1 and CDR2: LNHDA, SQIVND (reference sequence). CDR3 size: 14 residues. CDR3 amino acids: CASMSGVGHQPQHF. The CDR3 nucleotides read TGTGCCAGTATGTCGGGAGTTGGGCATCAGCCCCAGCATTTT.

This chain links TRBV6-5 with TRBJ2-2, with D maybe TRBD2 (5 bases). Germline loops: CDR1 MNHEY, CDR2 SVGAGI. The length of the CDR3 is 15 residues. Trimming took 10 bases from V and 0 from J, leaving 15 bases between them. The CDR3 sequence: CATRRGGTNTGELFF. DNA for the CDR3: TGTGCCACCCGTCGGGGTGGCACGAACACCGGGGAGCTGTTTTTT.

V usage is TRBV7-9 and J usage is TRBJ2-1; the match to TRBD1 covers 8 bases. Germline values: CDR1 SEHNR, CDR2 FQNEAQ (reference sequence). V trimming: 3 bases; J trimming: 6 bases; junction bases outside the gene matches: 13. The CDR3 contains 17 residues. The CDR3 DNA sequence: TGTGCCAGCAGCTTGACCCAGGGGGCTTCACTTAGCAATGAGCAGTTCTTC. Amino acid sequence: CASSLTQGASLSNEQFF.

This chain joins TRBV18 and TRBJ2-5, with TRBD1 matching over 7 bases. The CDR3 runs to 15 residues. Per the germline V gene, CDR1 is KGHSH and CDR2 is LQKENI. The V gene end was trimmed by 0 bases and the J gene end by 5 bases; junction bases not matched to a gene: 6. In nucleotides, the CDR3 is TGTGCCAGCTCACCACCCAAGACAGGGCTGGAGACCCAGTACTTC. Translating it yields CASSPPKTGLETQYF.

This rearrangement joins TRBV11-2 to TRBJ2-1; D is unclear. The V and J ends lost 1 base and 0 bases respectively, with 7 bases between them. CDR1 and CDR2 (germline): SGHAT, FQNNGV. The CDR3 is 15 amino acids. This chain's CDR3 is CASSLARGSYNEQFF. In nucleotides, the CDR3 is TGTGCCAGCAGCTTAGCCCGAGGCTCCTACAATGAGCAGTTCTTC.

The CDR3 bases are TGCGCCAGCAGCTTAGGAAGCGGCAATCAGCCCCAGCATTTT. As protein: CASSLGSGNQPQHF. This chain uses TRBV5-1 with TRBJ1-5; no firm D call. The germline V gene encodes CDR1 SGHRS and CDR2 YFSETQ. V was clipped by 2 bases and J by 2 bases, with 8 bases between them. CDR3 length: 14 residues.

The chain uses TRBV7-9 and TRBJ1-2, with 8 bases matching TRBD1. The CDR3 consists of 16 residues. V shed 7 bases, J shed 2 bases, and the junction held 12 bases outside the gene matches. Germline assignment: CDR1 SEHNR and CDR2 FQNEAQ (reference sequence). The CDR3 nucleotides are TGTGCCAGCATCTCATACCCCGGGACAGGAAACTATGGCTACACCTTC. Its protein product is CASISYPGTGNYGYTF.

V and J are TRBV6-6 and TRBJ1-5, with D perhaps matching TRBD1 (5 bases). The CDR3 contains 14 residues. CDR1 and CDR2 (germline): MNHNY, SVGAGI (reference sequence). V was pared by 5 bases and J by 1 base, with 9 bases between. The CDR3, as DNA: TGTGCCAGCAGTGGACCAGGGAGCAATCAGCCCCAGCATTTT. As protein: CASSGPGSNQPQHF.

The chain has TRBV5-1 and TRBJ2-7, with 12 bases lining up with TRBD1. The V segment lost 3 bases and the J segment 6 bases; nucleotides outside the gene matches: 4. Germline V CDR1 and CDR2: SGHRS, YFSETQ. This CDR3 is built from 14 residues. The CDR3 sequence is CASSWGQGASEQYF. In DNA, the CDR3 is TGCGCCAGCAGCTGGGGACAGGGGGCCTCCGAGCAGTACTTC.